The source of this T cell receptor (beta chain) is a study of shared clonotypes between healthy human individuals. Sequencing used immunoSEQ multiplex PCR; TCRdb keeps in-frame clones, though not all of them. The data contain approximately 2.5 million clones, roughly 92% of them seen just once; the ten biggest clones take up over 0.12%. V was clipped by 1 base and J by 0 bases, with 7 bases between them. Germline loops: CDR1 SGHAT, CDR2 FQNNGV. The length of the CDR3 is 16 residues. The chain is built from TRBV11-2 and TRBJ2-6; the D gene could be TRBD1 or TRBD2 (5 bases each). The sequenced sample was naive CD4+ T cells sorted from blood. The subset here: CD45RA+ positively selected. This clonotype originated in a man between 18 and 35 years old in good health. The CDR3 DNA reads as TGTGCCAGCAGCTTAGCGGGGCGCTCTGGGGCCAACGTCCTGACTTTC. The encoded protein is CASSLAGRSGANVLTF.